This T cell receptor beta chain was found in a study of cytomegalovirus exposure and HLA in healthy donors. Broader study findings: Upon later analysis, HLA-associated TCR beta chains proved more clonally expanded than other, equally common chains. Per a prior analysis, the majority of TCR beta V segments were productive roughly 90% or roughly 30% of the time.

Both 60 Vbeta primers and 13 Jbeta primers went into the PCR. TCRdb keeps only in-frame clones here, not all; method: immunoSEQ multiplex PCR. The repertoire table contains about 110,000 clones. Remarks on this clone: Antigen: not known.

The sequencing sample was made of PBMCs. The clonotype comes from a man aged 25 to 45 in good health and CMV-seronegative.

CDR3 sequence: CASLGAYEQYF. The CDR3, as DNA: TGTGCCAGCTTGGGGGCGTACGAGCAGTACTTC. V gene TRBV2 combines with J gene TRBJ2-7, with a tentative D call TRBD1 (6 bases). With 8 bases removed from V and 4 bases from J, the gap between germline ends came to 9 bases. CDR3 length: 11 amino acids. Germline CDR1 SNHLY, CDR2 FYNNEI.